The clone carrying this TCR beta chain has ten or more counts. The antigen is not known. The CDR3 runs 17 residues. V gave up 3 bases and J gave up 3 bases; unmatched junction bases: 5. CDR1 is SEHNR, CDR2 FQNEAQ, per germline (reference sequence). These data come from a study of early T cells in non-severe SARS-CoV-2 infection. Findings of the study overall: Private and CD4 specificities were missed by VDJdb matching, skewed to anti-spike CD8.

Unique molecular identifiers were affixed to single, distinct cDNA molecules. TCRdb analysed the 5' RACE reads with MiXCR anew, one entry per CDR3 protein. The sample has 88,000 or so distinct CDR3 sequences; about 15% are singletons. The TCR was taken from an adult who was a healthcare worker with PCR-confirmed SARS-CoV-2 infection or an uninfected control (not recorded which). Sequenced material: whole blood. The chain carries TRBV7-9 and TRBJ2-2, with 12 positions matching TRBD2. The CDR3 is CASSFLAGGMHTGELFF. Here the CDR3 DNA reads TGTGCCAGCAGCTTTCTAGCGGGAGGGATGCACACCGGGGAGCTGTTTTTT. Together with reference TRBV7-9 and TRBJ2-2, the CDR3 gives the full variable domain: DTGVSQNPRHKITKRGQNVTFRCDPISEHNRLYWYRQTLGQGPEFLTYFQNEAQLEKSRLLSDRFSAERPKGSFSTLEIQRTEQGDSAMYLCASSFLAGGMHTGELFFGEGSRLTVL.